The 8 T cell receptor beta chains reported below all come from one sample, sequenced in a study of blood T cells in healthy people across ages. PCR was performed a second time for roughly 7 to 12 cycles using a sample-barcoded 5' primer and a J-beta primer mix. TCRdb re-derived calls from the 5' RACE reads in MiXCR, one entry per CDR3 protein. The profile covers around 900,000 distinct CDR3 sequences, with around 30% appearing a single time and 17% taken by the ten largest. Sequenced sample: blood. The origin of the receptors is a woman of 80 years or more in good health.

This clonotype was detected many times. The V and J genes are TRBV4-2 and TRBJ2-1; D is unresolved. The germline V and J ends were trimmed by 3 bases and 8 bases, with 8 bases remaining between them. This CDR3 contains 12 residues. CDR1 and CDR2 (germline): LGHNA, YNFKEQ. CDR3: CASSQLKDEQFF. CDR3 coding DNA: TGTGCCAGCAGCCAGTTGAAGGATGAGCAGTTCTTC.

Concerning this clonotype itself: A read error may be the cause here, since a much bigger clone is one base away. The chain links TRBV10-3 to TRBJ2-1; TRBD2 might be the D (5 bases). The assigned J gene may be wrong: the sequence end matches TRBJ2-7 better. Looked up from germline, CDR1 is ENHRY and CDR2 is SYGVKD. CDR3 size: 15 residues. Here the CDR3 reads CAMSSGGSSYNEQYF. CDR3 sequence (DNA): TGTGCCATGTCCAGCGGTGGGAGTTCCTACAATGAGCAGTACTTC.

CDR3 in amino acids: CASSLNAGAGHNEQYF. CDR3 nucleotides: TGTGCCAGCAGTTTGAACGCGGGGGCCGGACACAATGAGCAGTACTTC. This chain connects TRBV6-5 to TRBJ2-7, with TRBD2 as a possible D gene (7 bases). Trimming cost V 4 bases and J 7 bases, with 23 bases left between them. From germline, CDR1 is MNHEY and CDR2 SVGAGI. CDR3 length: 16 residues.

This clonotype was seen a handful of times. A much larger clone is a single base away; this may be a read error. The CDR3 DNA reads TGCGCCAGCAGCGAGACAGGGGTACCAGAGGACGAGCAGTACTTC. It codes for CASSETGVPEDEQYF. The rearrangement links TRBV5-1 to TRBJ2-7, with 8 bases matching TRBD1. Germline CDR1 is SGHRS and CDR2 is YFSETQ. Trimming cost V 4 bases and J 5 bases; bases outside gene matches: 11. The CDR3 contains 15 residues.

This clonotype was recorded at least ten times. The chain uses TRBV5-1 and TRBJ2-7; TRBD2 aligns across 15 bases. V lost 4 bases, J lost 0 bases, and 2 bases stayed unmatched. The germline V gene has CDR1 SGHRS and CDR2 YFSETQ. The CDR3 consists of 16 residues. This chain's CDR3 is CASSPGLAGGSYEQYF. The CDR3 DNA reads TGCGCCAGCAGCCCGGGACTAGCGGGGGGCTCCTACGAGCAGTACTTC.

This clonotype was counted only a few times. This rearrangement joins TRBV6-2 or TRBV6-3 to TRBJ2-1; 11 bases fit TRBD1. The ends lost 2 bases at V and 6 bases at J; junction bases unmatched: 3. The CDR3 consists of 15 residues. Germline loops: CDR1 MNHEY, CDR2 SVGEGT. CDR3 DNA sequence: TGTGCCAGCAGTTACCTAGGACAGGGGGCCAATGAGCAGTTCTTC. Its translation is CASSYLGQGANEQFF.

This clonotype was observed a handful of times. The chain uses TRBV5-6 and TRBJ2-7; 9 bases fit TRBD1. V dropped 4 bases and J dropped 2; count of bases not matched to a gene: 7. The V gene's germline CDR1 is SGHDT and CDR2 YYEEEE. The CDR3 runs 15 residues. This CDR3 is CASSPRTGVTYEQYF. DNA of the CDR3: TGTGCCAGCAGCCCGCGGACAGGGGTTACCTACGAGCAGTACTTC.

The chain is built from TRBV11-2 and TRBJ1-1, with TRBD1 matching over 7 bases. There are 15 residues in the CDR3. J lost 5 bases, V lost 4 bases, and 10 bases had no gene match. Per the germline V gene, CDR1 is SGHAT and CDR2 is FQNNGV. CDR3 region: CASSSPETGRTEAFF. The CDR3 region has the DNA TGTGCCAGCAGCTCCCCGGAGACAGGGCGGACTGAAGCTTTCTTT. The variable domain in full, with the rest retrieved from reference TRBV11-2 and TRBJ1-1, is EAGVAQSPRYKIIEKRQSVAFWCNPISGHATLYWYQQILGQGPKLLIQFQNNGVVDDSQLPKDRFSAERLKGVDSTLKIQPAKLEDSAVYLCASSSPETGRTEAFFGQGTRLTVV.